Listed below are T cell receptor beta chains from one sample, sequenced in a study of Graves' ophthalmopathy and Graves' hyperthyroidism. Via MiXCR, TCRdb re-called the multiplex PCR reads, giving one row per CDR3 protein. The repertoire holds approximately 410,000 distinct CDR3 sequences, with over 15% as singletons. Sample: peripheral blood. All receptors derive from a woman between 18 and 29 years old with stable Graves' hyperthyroidism. CDR3s include the opening cysteine and the closing phenylalanine or tryptophan. Fields, in order: V gene, clone size, D gene, J gene, CDR3 protein, CDR3 DNA. A D gene is named only where the DNA matches it firmly. Only part of the rows carry a size: once, few, many, or a class if the clone is expanded.

TRBV11-1	many	.	TRBJ2-2	CASSSTSTGPPGELFF	TGTGCCAGCAGCTCCACCAGTACAGGGCCTCCCGGGGAGCTGTTTTTT
TRBV24-1	many	.	TRBJ1-2	CATSDNNYGYTF	TGTGCCACCAGTGACAATAACTATGGCTACACCTTC
TRBV10-3	many	TRBD1	TRBJ2-5	CAISDQLGDRGREKGETQYF	TGTGCCATCAGTGATCAGCTCGGGGACAGGGGTCGAGAGAAGGGAGAGACCCAGTACTTC
TRBV7-9	.	.	TRBJ1-1	CASSLAGVSTEAFF	TGTGCCAGCAGCCTCGCGGGGGTCAGCACTGAAGCTTTCTTT
TRBV18	.	.	TRBJ1-1	CASSPPTVINTEAFF	TGTGCCAGCTCGCCGCCGACAGTAATCAACACTGAAGCTTTCTTT
TRBV27	.	.	TRBJ2-7	CASTPGAGWPEQYF	TGTGCCAGCACCCCTGGGGCAGGGTGGCCCGAGCAGTACTTC
TRBV2	many	TRBD1	TRBJ2-7	CASSFPRDRGISYEQYF	TGTGCCAGCAGTTTTCCGAGGGACAGGGGGATATCCTACGAGCAGTACTTC
TRBV6-1	.	TRBD2	TRBJ2-7	CASRLGTSGGASYEQYF	TGTGCCAGCAGACTAGGGACTAGCGGGGGGGCATCCTACGAGCAGTACTTC
TRBV12-5	many	.	TRBJ2-7	CASGLGRMYEQYF	TGTGCTAGTGGTTTGGGACGGATGTACGAGCAGTACTTC
TRBV29-1	many	.	TRBJ1-1	CSVVVWGHSTVEAFF	TGCAGCGTTGTAGTTTGGGGCCATTCTACAGTTGAAGCTTTCTTT
TRBV30	.	.	TRBJ2-2	CAWSVGGRNTGELFF	TGTGCCTGGAGTGTGGGGGGAAGGAACACCGGGGAGCTGTTTTTT
TRBV6-1	many	.	TRBJ1-1	CASRSTRGDTEAFF	TGTGCCAGCAGATCCACCCGGGGGGACACTGAAGCTTTCTTT
TRBV7-9	many	.	TRBJ2-2	CASSLAPGANTGELFF	TGTGCCAGCAGCTTAGCCCCAGGGGCGAACACCGGGGAGCTGTTTTTT
TRBV12-3/TRBV12-4	.	.	TRBJ2-7	CASAQGPGREQYF	TGTGCCAGTGCCCAGGGTCCAGGTCGCGAGCAGTACTTC
TRBV15	many	.	TRBJ2-6	CATSRDPSTLSGANVLTF	TGTGCCACCAGCAGAGATCCCTCAACTCTCTCTGGGGCCAACGTCCTGACTTTC
TRBV4-1	.	.	TRBJ1-5	CASRAFTGSNQPQHF	TGCGCCTCAAGAGCCTTCACAGGGTCTAATCAGCCCCAGCATTTT
TRBV12-3/TRBV12-4	many	.	TRBJ1-2	CAGSRRRGYTF	TGTGCCGGCAGCCGCCGTAGGGGCTACACCTTC
TRBV2	.	.	TRBJ1-1	CASSDRGIGMNTEAFF	TGTGCCAGCAGTGACAGGGGTATAGGTATGAACACTGAAGCTTTCTTT
TRBV19	many	.	TRBJ1-6	CASTPGYNSPLHF	TGTGCCAGTACCCCAGGCTATAATTCACCCCTCCACTTT
TRBV5-8	many	TRBD1	TRBJ1-6	CASSLGDRLGGSPLHF	TGTGCCAGCAGCTTGGGGGACAGGCTCGGGGGTTCACCCCTCCACTTT
TRBV12-3/TRBV12-4	many	.	TRBJ1-2	CASSATMGGDYGYTF	TGTGCCAGCAGTGCAACTATGGGGGGAGACTATGGCTACACCTTC
TRBV11-1	many	TRBD2	TRBJ2-7	CASSPIAGGTYEQYF	TGTGCCAGCAGTCCCATAGCGGGGGGAACCTACGAGCAGTACTTC
TRBV6-1	many	.	TRBJ1-5	CASSGDTYSNQPQHF	TGTGCCAGCAGTGGAGACACTTATAGCAATCAGCCCCAGCATTTT
TRBV30	.	TRBD1	TRBJ1-5	CAWSVGQDQPQHF	TGTGCCTGGAGCGTTGGACAGGATCAGCCCCAGCATTTT
TRBV27	few	.	TRBJ2-7	CASRSDGQQYF	TGTGCCAGCCGATCCGATGGGCAGCAGTACTTC
TRBV28	many	.	TRBJ1-5	CASSPSLPGGIDGQPQHF	TGTGCCAGCAGTCCGTCCCTTCCTGGGGGGATCGACGGTCAGCCCCAGCATTTT
TRBV28	once	.	TRBJ1-2	CTSSSAGDYGYTF	TGTACCAGCAGTTCCGCGGGTGACTATGGCTACACCTTC
TRBV6-1	many	.	TRBJ1-2	CASSVLGQAFYGYTF	TGTGCCAGCAGTGTTCTGGGCCAGGCTTTCTATGGCTACACCTTC
TRBV12-3/TRBV12-4	many	.	TRBJ2-5	CASSLGGQKTQYF	TGTGCCAGCAGTTTAGGGGGGCAGAAGACCCAGTACTTC
TRBV19	many	.	TRBJ1-1	CASRLTDEAFF	TGTGCCAGTAGGTTGACAGATGAAGCTTTCTTT
TRBV9	many	.	TRBJ1-6	CASSVVQNNSPLHF	TGTGCCAGCAGCGTAGTTCAGAATAATTCACCCCTCCACTTT
TRBV6-1	many	.	TRBJ2-5	CASSVQVGETQYF	TGTGCCAGCAGTGTACAGGTTGGAGAGACCCAGTACTTC
TRBV6-1	many	TRBD1	TRBJ2-7	CASSEARWDRSSYEQYF	TGTGCCAGCAGTGAAGCGCGGTGGGACAGGAGCTCCTACGAGCAGTACTTC
TRBV12-3/TRBV12-4	many	.	TRBJ1-1	CASSLVGRPNTEAFF	TGTGCCAGCAGTTTGGTCGGCAGGCCGAACACTGAAGCTTTCTTT
TRBV12-3/TRBV12-4	many	.	TRBJ1-2	CASRLTTVNYGYTF	TGTGCCAGCAGGCTCACGACAGTAAACTATGGCTACACCTTC
TRBV11-2	.	.	TRBJ1-3	CASSLRSSGQPGNTIYF	TGTGCCAGCAGCTTAAGAAGCAGTGGACAACCCGGAAACACCATATATTTT
TRBV12-5	many	.	TRBJ1-5	CASGLTTFRVQPQHF	TGTGCTAGTGGTTTGACTACATTCAGGGTTCAGCCCCAGCATTTT
TRBV12-3/TRBV12-4	many	.	TRBJ1-1	CVSSLGPNTEAFF	TGTGTCAGCAGTTTAGGGCCGAACACTGAAGCTTTCTTT
TRBV15	many	.	TRBJ2-4	CATSARDRAGGIQYF	TGTGCCACCAGCGCCCGCGACAGGGCGGGAGGCATTCAGTACTTC
TRBV6-5	.	.	TRBJ1-2	CASSYSPGSVGYTF	TGTGCCAGCAGTTACTCACCGGGGTCGGTAGGCTACACCTTC